What follows describes a single TCR beta chain. What it binds is not known. MiXCR was run by TCRdb on the reads, yielding one entry per CDR3 protein. The sample includes some 700,000 distinct CDR3 sequences, roughly 35% seen only once; the top ten take around 2.8%. This entry comes from a study of T cell repertoires in cytomegalovirus infection. For the study at large: CMV infection together with matching HLA type was indicated by public TCR beta signatures.

Study-wide results and limits: There were HLA-C-restricted CMV-specific TCR beta clonotypes dominating the ex vivo response. Cumulated frequencies of public TCR beta families served to identify carriers of CMV plus the relevant HLA.

This receptor was taken from a human donor in good health (CMV status not recorded). Some clones in this sample may be carry-over from other donors' samples. Material for sequencing was PBMCs.

DNA of the CDR3: TGTGCCAGCCGACGGGTGGGGATCGTCTCGGTTCACTCCTACGAGCAGTACTTC. This translates into CASRRVGIVSVHSYEQYF. The chain recombines TRBV2 with TRBJ2-7, with unresolved D. CDR3 length equals 18 residues. From germline, CDR1 is SNHLY and CDR2 FYNNEI. Trimming stripped 8 bases from V and 0 bases from J, with 26 bases between. Together with reference TRBV2 and TRBJ2-7, the CDR3 gives the full variable domain: EPEVTQTPSHQVTQMGQEVILRCVPISNHLYFYWYRQILGQKVEFLVSFYNNEISEKSEIFDDQFSVERPDGSNFTLKIRSTKLEDSAMYFCASRRVGIVSVHSYEQYFGPGTRLTVT.